The clone carrying this T cell receptor beta chain was found once. The data were obtained in a study of blood T cell repertoires in COVID-19. Overall study: COVID-19 samples collected from the United States, Italy and Spain covered acute and convalescent phases.

The table came from immunoSEQ multiplex PCR; TCRdb's copy has only in-frame clones and leaves some out. The data contain about 140,000 clones, over 80% of them singletons. Trimming removed 3 bases from V and 7 bases from J, with 10 bases in between. From germline, CDR1 is SGHDT and CDR2 YYEEEE. CDR3 length equals 13 residues. This chain uses TRBV5-6 with TRBJ1-4; no clear D gene. The clonotype comes from a woman aged 45 to 65 with acute or convalescent COVID-19. Sequencing was carried out using peripheral blood. CDR3 bases: TGTGCCAGCAGCTCGAGTCTTAGTGAAAAACTGTTTTTT. Translation: CASSSSLSEKLFF. The full variable domain, rest sourced from reference TRBV5-6 and TRBJ1-4, is DAGVTQSPTHLIKTRGQQVTLRCSPKSGHDTVSWYQQALGQGPQFIFQYYEEEERQRGNFPDRFSGHQFPNYSSELNVNALLLGDSALYLCASSSSLSEKLFFGSGTQLSVL.